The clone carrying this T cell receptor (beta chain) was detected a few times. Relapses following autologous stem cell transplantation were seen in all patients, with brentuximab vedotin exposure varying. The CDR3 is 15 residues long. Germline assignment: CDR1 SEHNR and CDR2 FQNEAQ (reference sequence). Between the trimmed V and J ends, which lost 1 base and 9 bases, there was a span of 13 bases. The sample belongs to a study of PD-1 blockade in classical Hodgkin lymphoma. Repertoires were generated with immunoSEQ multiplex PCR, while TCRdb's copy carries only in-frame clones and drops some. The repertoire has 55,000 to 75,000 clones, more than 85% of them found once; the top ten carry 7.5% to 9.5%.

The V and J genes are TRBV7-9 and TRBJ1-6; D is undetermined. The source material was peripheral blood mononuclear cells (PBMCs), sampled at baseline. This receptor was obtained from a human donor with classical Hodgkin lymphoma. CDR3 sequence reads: CASSLEGSEGSPLHF. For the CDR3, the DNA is TGTGCCAGCAGCTTAGAGGGTAGCGAGGGTTCACCCCTCCACTTT. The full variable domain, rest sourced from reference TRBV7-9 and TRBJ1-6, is DTGVSQNPRHKITKRGQNVTFRCDPISEHNRLYWYRQTLGQGPEFLTYFQNEAQLEKSRLLSDRFSAERPKGSFSTLEIQRTEQGDSAMYLCASSLEGSEGSPLHFGNGTRLTVT.